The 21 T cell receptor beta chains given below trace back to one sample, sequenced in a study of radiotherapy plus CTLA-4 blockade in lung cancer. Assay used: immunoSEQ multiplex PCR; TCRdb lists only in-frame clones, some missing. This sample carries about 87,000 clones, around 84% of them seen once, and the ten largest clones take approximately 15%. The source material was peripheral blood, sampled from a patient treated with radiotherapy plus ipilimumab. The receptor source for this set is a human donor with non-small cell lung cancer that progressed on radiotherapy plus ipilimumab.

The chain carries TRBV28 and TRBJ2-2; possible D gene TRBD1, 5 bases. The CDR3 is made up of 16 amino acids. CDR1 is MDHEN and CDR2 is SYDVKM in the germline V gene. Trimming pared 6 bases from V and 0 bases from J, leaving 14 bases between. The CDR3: CASRTAQGSNTGELFF. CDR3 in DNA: TGTGCCAGCAGAACGGCGCAGGGCTCGAACACCGGGGAGCTGTTTTTT.

CDR3 sequence: CASSPGTDTQYF. Written as DNA, the CDR3 is TGTGCCAGCTCACCCGGGACAGATACGCAGTATTTT. J is TRBJ2-3 and V is TRBV18; the D is unclear. This CDR3 region has 12 residues. Germline CDR1 KGHSH, CDR2 LQKENI. Trimming left V 3 bases short and J 3 bases short, with 4 bases between. The full variable domain, rest sourced from reference TRBV18 and TRBJ2-3, is NAGVMQNPRHLVRRRGQEARLRCSPMKGHSHVYWYRQLPEEGLKFMVYLQKENIIDESGMPKERFSAEFPKEGPSILRIQQVVRGDSAAYFCASSPGTDTQYFGPGTRLTVL.

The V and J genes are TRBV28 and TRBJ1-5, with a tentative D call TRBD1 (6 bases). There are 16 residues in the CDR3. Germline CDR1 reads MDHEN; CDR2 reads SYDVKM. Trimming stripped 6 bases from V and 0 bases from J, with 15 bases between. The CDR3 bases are TGTGCCAGCAGAGGAGCCGGGACACTTAGCAATCAGCCCCAGCATTTT. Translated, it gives CASRGAGTLSNQPQHF.

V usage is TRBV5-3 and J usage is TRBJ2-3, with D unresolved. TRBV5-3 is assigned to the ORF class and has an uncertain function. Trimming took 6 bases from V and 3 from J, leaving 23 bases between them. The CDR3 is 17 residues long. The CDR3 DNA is TGTGCCAGAATGACGCTGTACGTGTCTACGTCGACAGATACGCAGTATTTT. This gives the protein CARMTLYVSTSTDTQYF.

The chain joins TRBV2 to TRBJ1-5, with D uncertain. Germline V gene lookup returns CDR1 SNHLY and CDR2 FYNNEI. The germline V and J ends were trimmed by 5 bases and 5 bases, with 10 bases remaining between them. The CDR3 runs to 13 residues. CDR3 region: CASSTHTDQPQHF. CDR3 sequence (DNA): TGTGCCAGCAGTACCCACACGGATCAGCCCCAGCATTTT.

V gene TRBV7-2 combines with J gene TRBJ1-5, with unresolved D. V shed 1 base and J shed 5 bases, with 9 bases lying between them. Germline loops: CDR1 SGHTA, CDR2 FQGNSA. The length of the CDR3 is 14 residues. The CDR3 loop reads CASSLGQLHQPQHF. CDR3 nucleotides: TGTGCCAGCAGCTTAGGGCAGTTACATCAGCCCCAGCATTTT. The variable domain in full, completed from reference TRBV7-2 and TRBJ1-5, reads GAGVSQSPSNKVTEKGKDVELRCDPISGHTALYWYRQSLGQGLEFLIYFQGNSAPDKSGLPSDRFSAERTGGSVSTLTIQRTQQEDSAVYLCASSLGQLHQPQHFGDGTRLSIL.

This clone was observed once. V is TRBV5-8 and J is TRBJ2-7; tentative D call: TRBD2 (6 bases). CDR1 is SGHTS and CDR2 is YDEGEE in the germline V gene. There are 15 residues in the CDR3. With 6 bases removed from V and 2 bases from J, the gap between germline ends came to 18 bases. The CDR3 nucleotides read TGTGCCAGCACCCTGGAGGGATCTCCGACCTACGAGCAGTACTTC. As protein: CASTLEGSPTYEQYF.

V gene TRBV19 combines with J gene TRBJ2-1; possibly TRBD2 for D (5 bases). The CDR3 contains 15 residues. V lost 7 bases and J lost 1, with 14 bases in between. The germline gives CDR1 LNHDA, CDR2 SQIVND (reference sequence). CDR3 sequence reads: CASTERVASYNEQFF. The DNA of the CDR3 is TGTGCCAGTACAGAGCGAGTAGCGTCCTACAATGAGCAGTTCTTC.

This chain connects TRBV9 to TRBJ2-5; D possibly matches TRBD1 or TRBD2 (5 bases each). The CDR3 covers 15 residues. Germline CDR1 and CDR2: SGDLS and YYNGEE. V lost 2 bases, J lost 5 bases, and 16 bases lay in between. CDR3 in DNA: TGTGCCAGCAGCGTTTCTCCCGGGGCGATGGAGACCCAGTACTTC. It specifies CASSVSPGAMETQYF. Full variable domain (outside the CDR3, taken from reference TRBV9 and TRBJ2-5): DSGVTQTPKHLITATGQRVTLRCSPRSGDLSVYWYQQSLDQGLQFLIQYYNGEERAKGNILERFSAQQFPDLHSELNLSSLELGDSALYFCASSVSPGAMETQYFGPGTRLLVL.

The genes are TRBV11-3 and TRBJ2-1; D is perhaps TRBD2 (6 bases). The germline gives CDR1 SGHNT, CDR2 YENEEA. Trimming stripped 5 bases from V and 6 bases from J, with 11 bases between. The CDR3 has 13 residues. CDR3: CASSLSTSNEQFF. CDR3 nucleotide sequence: TGTGCCAGCAGCCTGTCGACTAGCAATGAGCAGTTCTTC.

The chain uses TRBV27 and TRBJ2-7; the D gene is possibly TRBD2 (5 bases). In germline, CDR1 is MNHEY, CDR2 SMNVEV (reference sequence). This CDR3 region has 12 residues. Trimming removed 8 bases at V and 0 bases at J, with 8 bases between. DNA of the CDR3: TGTGCCAGCGGAGCGGTCTCCTACGAGCAGTACTTC. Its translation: CASGAVSYEQYF.

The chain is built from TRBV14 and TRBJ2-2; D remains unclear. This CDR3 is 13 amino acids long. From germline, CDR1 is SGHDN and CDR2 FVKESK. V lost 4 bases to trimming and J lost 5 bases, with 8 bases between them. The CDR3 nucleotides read TGTGCCAGCAGCCCAACGGATACCGGGGAGCTGTTTTTT. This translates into CASSPTDTGELFF.

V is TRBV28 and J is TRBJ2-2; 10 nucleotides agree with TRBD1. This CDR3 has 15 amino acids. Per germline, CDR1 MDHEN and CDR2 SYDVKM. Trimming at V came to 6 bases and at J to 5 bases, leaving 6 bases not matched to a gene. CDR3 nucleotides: TGTGCCAGCAGAATTGGGACAGGGGCAACCGGGGAGCTGTTTTTT. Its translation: CASRIGTGATGELFF.

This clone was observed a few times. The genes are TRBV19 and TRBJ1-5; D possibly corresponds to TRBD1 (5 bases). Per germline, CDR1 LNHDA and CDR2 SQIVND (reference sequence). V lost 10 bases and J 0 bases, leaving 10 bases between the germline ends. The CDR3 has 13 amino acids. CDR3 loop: CATGKVSNQPQHF. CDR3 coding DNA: TGTGCCACAGGGAAGGTTAGCAATCAGCCCCAGCATTTT. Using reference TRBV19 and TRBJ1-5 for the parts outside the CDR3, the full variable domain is DGGITQSPKYLFRKEGQNVTLSCEQNLNHDAMYWYRQDPGQGLRLIYYSQIVNDFQKGDIAEGYSVSREKKESFPLTVTSAQKNPTAFYLCATGKVSNQPQHFGDGTRLSIL.

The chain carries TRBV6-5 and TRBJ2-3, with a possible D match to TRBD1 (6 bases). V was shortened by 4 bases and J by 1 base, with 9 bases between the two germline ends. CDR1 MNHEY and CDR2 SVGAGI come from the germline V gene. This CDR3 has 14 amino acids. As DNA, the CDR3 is TGTGCCAGCAGTTTGGGGGCTGGCACAGATACGCAGTATTTT. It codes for CASSLGAGTDTQYF.

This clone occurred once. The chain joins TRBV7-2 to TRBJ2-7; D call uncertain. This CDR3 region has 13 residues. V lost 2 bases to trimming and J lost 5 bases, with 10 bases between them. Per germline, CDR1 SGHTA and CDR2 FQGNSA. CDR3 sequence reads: CASSLTYRDEQYF. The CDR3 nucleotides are TGTGCCAGCAGCTTAACTTACCGCGACGAGCAGTACTTC. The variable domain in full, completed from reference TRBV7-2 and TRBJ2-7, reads GAGVSQSPSNKVTEKGKDVELRCDPISGHTALYWYRQSLGQGLEFLIYFQGNSAPDKSGLPSDRFSAERTGGSVSTLTIQRTQQEDSAVYLCASSLTYRDEQYFGPGTRLTVT.

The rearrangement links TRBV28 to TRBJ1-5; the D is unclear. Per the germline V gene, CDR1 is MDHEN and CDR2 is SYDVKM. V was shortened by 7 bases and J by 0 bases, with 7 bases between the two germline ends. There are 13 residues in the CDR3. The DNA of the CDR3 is TGTGCCAGCAAAGCCTATAGCAATCAGCCCCAGCATTTT. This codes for CASKAYSNQPQHF.

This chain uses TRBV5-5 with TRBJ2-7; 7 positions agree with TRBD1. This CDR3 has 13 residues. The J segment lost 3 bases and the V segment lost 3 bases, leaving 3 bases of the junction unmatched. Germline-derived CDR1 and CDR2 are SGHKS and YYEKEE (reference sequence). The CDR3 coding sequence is TGTGCCAGCAGCTCGGGACAGAACTACGAGCAGTACTTC. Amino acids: CASSSGQNYEQYF.

CDR3 in DNA: TGTGCCAGCAGCTTAGTGGTACTAGACGCAGATACGCAGTATTTT. Amino acids: CASSLVVLDADTQYF. This rearrangement joins TRBV7-9 to TRBJ2-3, with D possibly TRBD2 on 5 matching bases. With 1 base removed from V and 4 bases from J, the gap between germline ends came to 12 bases. Looked up from germline, CDR1 is SEHNR and CDR2 is FQNEAQ (reference sequence). The CDR3 spans 15 residues.

CDR3 loop: CASRRESTDTQYF. As DNA, the CDR3 is TGTGCCAGCAGGCGGGAGTCCACAGATACGCAGTATTTT. This chain links TRBV7-2 with TRBJ2-3; the match to TRBD2 covers 7 bases. Trimming took 6 bases from V and 2 from J; bases not matched to a gene: 2. CDR1 and CDR2 from the germline V gene are SGHTA and FQGNSA. The CDR3 length is 13 residues.

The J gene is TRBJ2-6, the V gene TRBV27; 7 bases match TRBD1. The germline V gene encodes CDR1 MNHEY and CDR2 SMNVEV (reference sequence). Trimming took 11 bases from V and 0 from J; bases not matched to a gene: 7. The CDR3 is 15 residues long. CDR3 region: CASQGLSSGANVLTF. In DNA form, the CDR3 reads TGTGCCTCACAGGGGTTGAGCTCTGGGGCCAACGTCCTGACTTTC.